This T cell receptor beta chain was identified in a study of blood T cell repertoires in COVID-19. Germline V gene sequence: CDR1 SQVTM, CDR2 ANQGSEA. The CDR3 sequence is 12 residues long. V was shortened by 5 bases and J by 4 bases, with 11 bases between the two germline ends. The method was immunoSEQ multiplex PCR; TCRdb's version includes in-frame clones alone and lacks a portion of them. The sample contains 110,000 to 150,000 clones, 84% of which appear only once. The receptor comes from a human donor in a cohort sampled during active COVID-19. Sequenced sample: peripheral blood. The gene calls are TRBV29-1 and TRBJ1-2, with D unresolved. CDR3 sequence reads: CSVHGNLYGYTF. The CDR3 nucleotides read TGCAGCGTTCACGGGAACCTCTATGGCTACACCTTC.